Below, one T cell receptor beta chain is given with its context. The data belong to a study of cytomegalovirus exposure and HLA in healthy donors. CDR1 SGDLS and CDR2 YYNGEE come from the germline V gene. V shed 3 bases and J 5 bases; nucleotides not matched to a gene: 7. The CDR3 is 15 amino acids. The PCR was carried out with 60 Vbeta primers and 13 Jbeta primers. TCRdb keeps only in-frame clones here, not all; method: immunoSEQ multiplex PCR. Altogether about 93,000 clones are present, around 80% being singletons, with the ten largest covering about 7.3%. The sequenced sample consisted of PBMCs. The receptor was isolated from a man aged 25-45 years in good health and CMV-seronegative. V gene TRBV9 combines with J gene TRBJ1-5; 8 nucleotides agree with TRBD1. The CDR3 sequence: CASSAGTGPYQPQHF. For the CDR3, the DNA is TGTGCCAGCAGCGCCGGGACAGGCCCTTATCAGCCCCAGCATTTT.